This T cell receptor beta chain was found in a study of blood T cell repertoires in COVID-19. The wider study: PBMCs, B-cell-depleted T cells, or T cells provided the cDNA or gDNA that made up the material.

The Seattle site enrolled patients during active infection and followed them longitudinally. In the original analysis: Estimates of nucleated cell counts were drawn from the amplification of reference gene primers. Sequencing used immunoSEQ multiplex PCR; TCRdb keeps in-frame clones, though not all of them. The V and J calls and clone size were taken over from that table, and D and trimming were inferred from the DNA. The top ten hold more than 13% of the sample, which has over 60,000 clones, around 74% seen once. V lost 1 base, J lost 4 bases, and 7 bases lay in between. Germline V gene data show CDR1 as SQVTM and CDR2 as ANQGSEA. The CDR3 contains 13 residues.

What was sequenced was peripheral blood. The V and J genes are TRBV29-1 and TRBJ2-2, with D possibly matching TRBD1 (5 bases). The TCR sequence derives from a man aged 55 to 70 with COVID-19, enrolled during active disease. The CDR3 DNA is TGCAGCGTTGAAGGACAGCTCACCGGGGAGCTGTTTTTT. Translating gives CSVEGQLTGELFF.